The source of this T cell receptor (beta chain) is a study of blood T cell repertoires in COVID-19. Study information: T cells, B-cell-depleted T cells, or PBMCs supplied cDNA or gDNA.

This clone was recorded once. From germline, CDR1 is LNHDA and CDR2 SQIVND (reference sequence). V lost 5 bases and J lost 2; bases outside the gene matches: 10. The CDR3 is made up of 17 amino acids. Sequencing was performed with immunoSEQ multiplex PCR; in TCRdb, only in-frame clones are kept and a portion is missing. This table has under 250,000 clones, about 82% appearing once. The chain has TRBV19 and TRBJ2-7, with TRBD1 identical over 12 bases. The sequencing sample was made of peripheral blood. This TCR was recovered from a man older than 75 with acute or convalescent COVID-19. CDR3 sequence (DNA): TGTGCCAGTAGTCCCCCGGGACAGGGGGCCATCGCCTACGAGCAGTACTTC. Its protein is CASSPPGQGAIAYEQYF.